This T cell receptor (beta chain) was sequenced in a study of blood T cell repertoires in COVID-19. Sequenced by immunoSEQ multiplex PCR; TCRdb stores in-frame clones only, minus some. The sample includes roughly 250,000 clones, 88% of them seen just once. V lost 7 bases and J 1 base, leaving 29 bases between the germline ends. In germline, CDR1 is LGHNA, CDR2 YNFKEQ. The CDR3 spans 21 residues. V is TRBV4-2 and J is TRBJ2-6; possibly TRBD1 for D (6 bases). Sequencing used peripheral blood. This sequence originates from a woman in her thirties or forties who had recovered from COVID-19. CDR3 residues: CASTQGPDSLGVRSGANVLTF. CDR3 coding DNA: TGTGCCAGCACTCAAGGGCCGGACAGCTTGGGAGTGAGGTCTGGGGCCAACGTCCTGACTTTC.